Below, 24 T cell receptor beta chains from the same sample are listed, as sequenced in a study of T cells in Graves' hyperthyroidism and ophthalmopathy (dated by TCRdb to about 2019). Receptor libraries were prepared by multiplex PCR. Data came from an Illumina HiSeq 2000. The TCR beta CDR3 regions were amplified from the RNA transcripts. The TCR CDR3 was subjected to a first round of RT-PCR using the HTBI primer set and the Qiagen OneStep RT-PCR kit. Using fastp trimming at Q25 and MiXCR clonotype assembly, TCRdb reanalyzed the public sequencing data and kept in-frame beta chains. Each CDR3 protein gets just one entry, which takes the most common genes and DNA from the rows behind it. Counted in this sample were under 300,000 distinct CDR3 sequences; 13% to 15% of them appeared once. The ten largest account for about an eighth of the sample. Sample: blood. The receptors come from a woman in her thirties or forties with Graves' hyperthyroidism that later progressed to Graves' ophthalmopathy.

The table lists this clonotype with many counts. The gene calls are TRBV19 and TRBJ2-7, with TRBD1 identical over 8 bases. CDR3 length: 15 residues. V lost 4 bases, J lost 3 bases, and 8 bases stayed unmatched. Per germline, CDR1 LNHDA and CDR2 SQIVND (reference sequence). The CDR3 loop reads CASSTQGADFYEQYF. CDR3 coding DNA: TGTGCCAGTAGTACTCAGGGGGCAGATTTCTACGAGCAGTACTTC.

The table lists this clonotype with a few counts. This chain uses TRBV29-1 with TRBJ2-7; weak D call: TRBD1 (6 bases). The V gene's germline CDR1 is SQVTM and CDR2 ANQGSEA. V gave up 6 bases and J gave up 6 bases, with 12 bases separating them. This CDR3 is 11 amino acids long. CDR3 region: CSVTGIGEQYF. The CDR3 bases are TGCAGCGTCACAGGGATCGGCGAGCAGTACTTC.

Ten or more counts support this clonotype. The CDR3 nucleotides read TGTGCCAGCAGTGACGGGACTAGCGGGATAGGGTACGAGCAGTACTTC. Its protein product is CASSDGTSGIGYEQYF. V usage is TRBV6-1 and J usage is TRBJ2-7, with 13 bases aligning to TRBD2. Trimming took 3 bases from V and 4 from J; bases not matched to a gene: 6. This CDR3 is 16 amino acids long. Looked up from germline, CDR1 is MNHNS and CDR2 is SASEGT.

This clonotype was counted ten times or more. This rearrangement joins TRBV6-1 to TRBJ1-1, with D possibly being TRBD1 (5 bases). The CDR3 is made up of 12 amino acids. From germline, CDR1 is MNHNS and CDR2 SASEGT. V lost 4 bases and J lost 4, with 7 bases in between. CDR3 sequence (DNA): TGTGCCAGCAGTGGGGGGGGCACTGAAGCTTTCTTT. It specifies CASSGGGTEAFF.

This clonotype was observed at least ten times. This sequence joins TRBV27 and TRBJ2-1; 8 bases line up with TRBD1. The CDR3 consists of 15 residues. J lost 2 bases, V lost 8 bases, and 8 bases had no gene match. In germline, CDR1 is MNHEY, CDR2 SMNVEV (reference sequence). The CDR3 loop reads CASLSFRGPYNEQFF. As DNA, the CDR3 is TGTGCCAGCCTTTCTTTCAGGGGGCCCTACAATGAGCAGTTCTTC.

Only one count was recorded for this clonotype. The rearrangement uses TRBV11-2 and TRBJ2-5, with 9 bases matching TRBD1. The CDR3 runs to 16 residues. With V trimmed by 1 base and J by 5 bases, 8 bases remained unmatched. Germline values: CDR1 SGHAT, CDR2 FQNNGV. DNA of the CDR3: TGTGCCAGCAGCTTAGGATGGACAGGGGAAAAGGAGACCCAGTACTTC. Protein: CASSLGWTGEKETQYF. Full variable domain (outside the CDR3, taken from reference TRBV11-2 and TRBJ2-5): EAGVAQSPRYKIIEKRQSVAFWCNPISGHATLYWYQQILGQGPKLLIQFQNNGVVDDSQLPKDRFSAERLKGVDSTLKIQPAKLEDSAVYLCASSLGWTGEKETQYFGPGTRLLVL.

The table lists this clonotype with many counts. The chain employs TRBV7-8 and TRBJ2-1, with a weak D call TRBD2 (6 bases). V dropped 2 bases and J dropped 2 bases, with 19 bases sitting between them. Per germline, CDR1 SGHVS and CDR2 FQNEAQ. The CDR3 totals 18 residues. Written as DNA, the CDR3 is TGTGCCAGCAGCTTACTCCCGATAGGTAGCGGAACCTACAATGAGCAGTTCTTC. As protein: CASSLLPIGSGTYNEQFF.

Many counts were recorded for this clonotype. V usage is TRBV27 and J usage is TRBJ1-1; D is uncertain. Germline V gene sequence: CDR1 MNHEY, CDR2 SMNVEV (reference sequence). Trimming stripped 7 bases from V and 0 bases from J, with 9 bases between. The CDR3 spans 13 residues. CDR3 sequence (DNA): TGTGCCAGCAAGCAGCTCATGAACACTGAAGCTTTCTTT. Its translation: CASKQLMNTEAFF.

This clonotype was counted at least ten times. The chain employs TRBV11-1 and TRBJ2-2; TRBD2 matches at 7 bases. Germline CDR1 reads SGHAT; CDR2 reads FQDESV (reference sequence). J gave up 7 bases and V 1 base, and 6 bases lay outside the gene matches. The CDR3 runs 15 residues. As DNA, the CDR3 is TGTGCCAGCAGCTTAGGGCCTAGCGGAGGCGGGGAGCTGTTTTTT. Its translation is CASSLGPSGGGELFF.

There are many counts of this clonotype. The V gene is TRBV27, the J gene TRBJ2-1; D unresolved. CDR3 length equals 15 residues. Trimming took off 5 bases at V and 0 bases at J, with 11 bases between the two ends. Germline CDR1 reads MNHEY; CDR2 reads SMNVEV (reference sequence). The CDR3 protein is CASSLVLSSYNEQFF. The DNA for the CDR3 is TGTGCCAGCAGTCTCGTATTAAGCTCCTACAATGAGCAGTTCTTC.

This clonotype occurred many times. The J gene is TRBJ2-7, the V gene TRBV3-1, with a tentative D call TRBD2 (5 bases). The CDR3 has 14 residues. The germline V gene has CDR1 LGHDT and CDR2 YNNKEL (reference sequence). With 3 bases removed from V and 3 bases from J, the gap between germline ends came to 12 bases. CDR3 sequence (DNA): TGTGCCAGCAGCCATCCCAGCGAGGGCTACGAGCAGTACTTC. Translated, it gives CASSHPSEGYEQYF.

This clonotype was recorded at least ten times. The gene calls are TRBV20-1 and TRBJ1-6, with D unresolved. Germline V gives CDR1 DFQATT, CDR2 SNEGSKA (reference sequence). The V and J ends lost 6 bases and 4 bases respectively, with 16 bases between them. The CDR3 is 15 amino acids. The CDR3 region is CSALPGWHYNSPLHF. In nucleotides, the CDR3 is TGCAGTGCCCTCCCGGGTTGGCATTATAATTCACCCCTCCACTTT.

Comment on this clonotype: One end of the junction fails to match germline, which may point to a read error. The CDR3 nucleotides read TGTGCCACCAGTACCCCCGGTGGAGACGGGGACTTC. Protein sequence: CATSTPGGDGDF. The V gene is TRBV24-1, the J gene TRBJ2-5; D is perhaps TRBD2 (5 bases). The CDR3 has 12 residues. Germline V lookup: CDR1 KGHDR, CDR2 SFDVKD.

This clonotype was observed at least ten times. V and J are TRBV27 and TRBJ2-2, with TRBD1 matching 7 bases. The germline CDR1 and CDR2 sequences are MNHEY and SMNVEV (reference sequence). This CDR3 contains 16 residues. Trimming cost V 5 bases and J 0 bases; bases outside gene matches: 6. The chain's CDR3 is CASSPPTGTNTGELFF. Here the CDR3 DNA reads TGTGCCAGCAGTCCCCCGACAGGGACGAACACCGGGGAGCTGTTTTTT.

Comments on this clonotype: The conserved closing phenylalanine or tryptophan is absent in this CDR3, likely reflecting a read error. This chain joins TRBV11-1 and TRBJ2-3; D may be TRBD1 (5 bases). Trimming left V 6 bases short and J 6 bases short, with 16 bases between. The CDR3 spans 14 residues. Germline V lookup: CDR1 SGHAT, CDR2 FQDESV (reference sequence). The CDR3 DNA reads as TGTGCCAGCAGGGAGAACAACAGGAGTGATACGCAGTATTGT. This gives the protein CASRENNRSDTQYC.

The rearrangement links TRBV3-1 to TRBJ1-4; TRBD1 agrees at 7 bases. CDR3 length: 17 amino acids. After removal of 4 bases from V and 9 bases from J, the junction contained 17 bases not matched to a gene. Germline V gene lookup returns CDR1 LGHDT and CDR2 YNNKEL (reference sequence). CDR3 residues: CASSRNRGLSRNQKLFF. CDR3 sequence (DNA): TGTGCCAGCAGCCGAAACAGGGGATTGAGTCGAAATCAAAAACTGTTTTTT. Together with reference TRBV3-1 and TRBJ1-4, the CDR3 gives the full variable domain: DTAVSQTPKYLVTQMGNDKSIKCEQNLGHDTMYWYKQDSKKFLKIMFSYNNKELIINETVPNRFSPKSPDKAHLNLHINSLELGDSAVYFCASSRNRGLSRNQKLFFGSGTQLSVL.

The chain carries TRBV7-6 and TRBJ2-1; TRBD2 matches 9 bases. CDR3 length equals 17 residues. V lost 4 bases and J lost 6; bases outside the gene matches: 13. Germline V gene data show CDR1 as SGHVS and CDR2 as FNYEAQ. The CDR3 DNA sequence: TGTGCCAGCAGCTCGCCCCGGAGCGGGAGGTTTTCCAATGAGCAGTTCTTC. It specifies CASSSPRSGRFSNEQFF. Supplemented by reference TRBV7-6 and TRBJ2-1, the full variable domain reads GAGVSQSPRYKVTKRGQDVALRCDPISGHVSLYWYRQALGQGPEFLTYFNYEAQQDKSGLPNDRFSAERPEGSISTLTIQRTEQRDSAMYRCASSSPRSGRFSNEQFFGPGTRLTVL.

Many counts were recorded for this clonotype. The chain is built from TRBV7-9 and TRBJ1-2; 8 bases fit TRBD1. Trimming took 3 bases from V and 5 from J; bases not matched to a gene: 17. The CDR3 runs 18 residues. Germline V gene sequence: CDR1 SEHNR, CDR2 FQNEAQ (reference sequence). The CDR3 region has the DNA TGTGCCAGCAGCTTTAGGACAGGGAACCAACCCCCAGGATATGGCTACACCTTC. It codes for CASSFRTGNQPPGYGYTF.

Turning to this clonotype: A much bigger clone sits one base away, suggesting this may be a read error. CDR3 bases: TGTGCCAGCAGCTTAGCCGTTAGCGGGAGGAGCTCCTACAATGAGCAGTTCTTC. Protein: CASSLAVSGRSSYNEQFF. This chain connects TRBV7-9 to TRBJ2-1, with 10 bases identical to TRBD2. V was pared by 0 bases and J by 0 bases, with 5 bases of the junction left unmatched. Germline lookup yields CDR1 SEHNR and CDR2 FQNEAQ (reference sequence). There are 18 residues in the CDR3.

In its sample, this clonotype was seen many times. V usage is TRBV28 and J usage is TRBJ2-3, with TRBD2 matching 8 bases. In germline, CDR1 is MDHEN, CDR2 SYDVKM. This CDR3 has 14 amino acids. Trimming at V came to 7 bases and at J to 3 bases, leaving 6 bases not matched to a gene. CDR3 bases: TGTGCCAGCATGGACCGGGGGGGAACAGATACGCAGTATTTT. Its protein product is CASMDRGGTDTQYF. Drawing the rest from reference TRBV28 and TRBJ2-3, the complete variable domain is DVKVTQSSRYLVKRTGEKVFLECVQDMDHENMFWYRQDPGLGLRLIYFSYDVKMKEKGDIPEGYSVSREKKERFSLILESASTNQTSMYLCASMDRGGTDTQYFGPGTRLTVL.

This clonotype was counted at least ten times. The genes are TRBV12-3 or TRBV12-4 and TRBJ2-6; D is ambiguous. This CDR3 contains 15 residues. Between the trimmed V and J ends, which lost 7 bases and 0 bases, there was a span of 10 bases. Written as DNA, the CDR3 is TGTGCCAGCACCCTCCAGGTCTCTGGGGCCAACGTCCTGACTTTC. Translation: CASTLQVSGANVLTF.

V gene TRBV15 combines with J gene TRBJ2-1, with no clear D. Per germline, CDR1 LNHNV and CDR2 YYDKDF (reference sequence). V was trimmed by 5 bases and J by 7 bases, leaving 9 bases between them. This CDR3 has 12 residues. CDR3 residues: CATSPRGNEQFF. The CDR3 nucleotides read TGTGCCACCAGCCCCCGTGGGAATGAGCAGTTCTTC.

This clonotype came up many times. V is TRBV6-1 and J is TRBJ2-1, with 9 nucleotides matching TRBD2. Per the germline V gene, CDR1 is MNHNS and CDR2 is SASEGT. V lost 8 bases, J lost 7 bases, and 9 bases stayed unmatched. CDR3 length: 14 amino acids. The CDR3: CASAPGLALNEQFF. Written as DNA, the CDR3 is TGTGCCAGCGCCCCGGGACTAGCCTTAAATGAGCAGTTCTTC.

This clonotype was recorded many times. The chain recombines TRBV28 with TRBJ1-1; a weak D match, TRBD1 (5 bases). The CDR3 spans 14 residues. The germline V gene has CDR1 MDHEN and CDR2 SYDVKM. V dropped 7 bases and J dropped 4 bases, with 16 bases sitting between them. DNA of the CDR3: TGTGCCAGCACCCCTGGAGGGGCGGGCACTGAAGCTTTCTTT. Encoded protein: CASTPGGAGTEAFF.